The clone carrying this T cell receptor (beta chain) was found many times. Its cognate antigen is unknown. A TCRbeta library incorporating unique molecular identifiers was prepared. Each CDR3 protein gets one entry after TCRdb re-called the PCR reads with MiXCR. The data contain hundreds of thousands of distinct CDR3 sequences, around 7.1% of them singletons. This sample was included in a study of T-cell reconstitution after alpha-beta-depleted transplantation in children. Whole-study results and caveats: At one year after transplant, newly produced T cells mostly accounted for T-cell counts and diversity. Reportedly, roughly two months post-transplant, alpha-beta T cells arose from several hundred expanded graft clones.

Germline CDR1 reads DFQATT; CDR2 reads SNEGSKA (reference sequence). The CDR3 consists of 12 residues. V was clipped by 1 base and J by 8 bases, with 9 bases between them. The sequence derives from a female patient aged 2-10 years who had a stem cell transplant for Fanconi anemia, so the T cells may come from the graft donor. Material: peripheral blood, obtained 360 days after TCRalphabeta/CD19-depleted stem cell transplant. The chain carries TRBV20-1 and TRBJ2-1; TRBD2 might be the D (5 bases). The CDR3, as DNA: TGCAGTGCTAGAGGGACCGGGGATGAGCAGTTCTTC. Protein product: CSARGTGDEQFF.